The clone carrying this T cell receptor beta chain appeared a few times. Its cognate antigen is unknown. Expressed TCRB transcripts got sequenced, as all isolated RNA was reverse transcribed. Here immunoSEQ multiplex PCR was the method, and the copy in TCRdb shows in-frame clones only, minus some. The sample carries about 650,000 clones, 9.5% to 15% recorded once. The data belong to a study of beta chain features in type 1 diabetes. Study results and limitations: Within each of all four CD4+ subsets, Type 1 diabetes patients had TCRB CDR3s that were moderately but significantly shorter.

The CDR3 has 15 amino acids. From germline, CDR1 is LNHNV and CDR2 YYDKDF (reference sequence). Trimming shortened V by 5 bases and J by 0 bases, and 14 bases separated the two germline ends. This receptor was taken from a man aged 25 to 40 with type 1 diabetes. The chain joins TRBV15 to TRBJ2-7; either TRBD1 or TRBD2 may fit D (5 bases each). Sequencing was performed on naive CD4+ T cells from blood. The CDR3 sequence: CATSLPGRHSYEQYF. The DNA for the CDR3 is TGTGCCACCAGCCTCCCGGGGCGGCACTCCTACGAGCAGTACTTC.